This T cell receptor (beta chain) came from a study of blood T cells in healthy people across ages. Overall study findings and caveats: Unknown donor CMV status possibly confounded expanded clonotype changes. No conclusive comparison of naive versus antigen-experienced cells was possible with unsorted PBMCs.

Using a J-beta primer mix together with a sample-barcoded 5' primer, a second PCR was run for about 6 to 11 cycles. One entry per CDR3 protein results from TCRdb running MiXCR on the 5' RACE reads. This sample has 1.5 million to 2 million distinct CDR3 sequences, with 40% to 55% found just once. This clonotype was counted a single time. Its antigen is unidentified. The receptor comes from a woman aged 40 to 55 in good health. Sequencing input: blood.

The CDR3 DNA reads as TGCAGTGCTAGTTCCAGTGAAGCTTTCTTT. Its protein is CSASSSEAFF. V and J are TRBV20-1 and TRBJ1-1; D is ambiguous. Per the germline V gene, CDR1 is DFQATT and CDR2 is SNEGSKA (reference sequence). Between the trimmed V and J ends, which lost 3 bases and 7 bases, there was a span of 6 bases. The CDR3 has 10 residues.